This T cell receptor beta chain was identified in a study of T-cell memory formation after mild COVID-19. Study observations and caveats: Contracting clones from day 15 to 85 had balanced CD4/CD8; later expanders favoured CD4+.

TCRdb reprocessed the 5' RACE reads with MiXCR, giving one entry per CDR3 protein. This table has 540,000 or so distinct CDR3 sequences, about a fifth appearing once. This clonotype was observed a few times. Antigen unknown. One end of the junction is discordant with germline, which a read error may explain. CDR1 is LGHNA, CDR2 YSLEER, per germline. The CDR3 consists of 14 residues. Sequenced sample: PBMCs or a T cell subset sorted from them (not recorded which). The sequence was obtained from an adult woman who had mild COVID-19 (a few samples of this study predate the infection). Cell type and time point are not known. The chain recombines TRBV4-3 with TRBJ2-1; 15 nucleotides line up with TRBD2. The CDR3 DNA reads TGCGCCAGCAGCCAAGACCGGACTAGCGGGAGGGTACTCTTC. Amino acid sequence: CASSQDRTSGRVLF.